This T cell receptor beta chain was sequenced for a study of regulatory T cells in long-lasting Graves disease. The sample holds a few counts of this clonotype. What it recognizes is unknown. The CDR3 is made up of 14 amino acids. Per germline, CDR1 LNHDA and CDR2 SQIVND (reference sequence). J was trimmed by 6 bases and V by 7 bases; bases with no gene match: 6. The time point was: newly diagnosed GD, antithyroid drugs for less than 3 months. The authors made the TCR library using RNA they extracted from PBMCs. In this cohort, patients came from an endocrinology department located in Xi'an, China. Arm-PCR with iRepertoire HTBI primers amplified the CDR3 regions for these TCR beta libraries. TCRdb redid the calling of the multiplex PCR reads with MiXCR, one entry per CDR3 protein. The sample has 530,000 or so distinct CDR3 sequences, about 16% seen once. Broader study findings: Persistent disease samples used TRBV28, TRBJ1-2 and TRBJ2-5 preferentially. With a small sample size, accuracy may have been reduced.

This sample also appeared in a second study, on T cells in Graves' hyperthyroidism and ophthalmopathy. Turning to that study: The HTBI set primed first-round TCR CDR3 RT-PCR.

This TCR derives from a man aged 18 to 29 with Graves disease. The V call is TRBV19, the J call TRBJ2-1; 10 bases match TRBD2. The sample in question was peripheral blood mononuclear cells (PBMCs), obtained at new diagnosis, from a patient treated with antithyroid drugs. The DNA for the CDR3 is TGTGCCAGTACCAGGACTAGCGGCTTCAATGAGCAGTTCTTC. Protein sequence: CASTRTSGFNEQFF.